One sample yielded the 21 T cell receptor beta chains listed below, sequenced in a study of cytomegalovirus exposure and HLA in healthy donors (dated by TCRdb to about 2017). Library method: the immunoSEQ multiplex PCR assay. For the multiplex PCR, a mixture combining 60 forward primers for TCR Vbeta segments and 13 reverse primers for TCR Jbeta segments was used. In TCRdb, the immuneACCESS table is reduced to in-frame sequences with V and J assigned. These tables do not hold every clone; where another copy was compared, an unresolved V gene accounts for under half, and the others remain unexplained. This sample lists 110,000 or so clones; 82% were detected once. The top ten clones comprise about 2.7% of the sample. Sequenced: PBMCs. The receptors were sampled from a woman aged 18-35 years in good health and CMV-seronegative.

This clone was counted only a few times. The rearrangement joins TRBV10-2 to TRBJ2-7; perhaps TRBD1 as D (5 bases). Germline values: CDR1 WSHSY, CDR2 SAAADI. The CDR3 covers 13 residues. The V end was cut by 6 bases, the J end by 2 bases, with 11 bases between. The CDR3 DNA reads TGCGCCAGCAGCCAGGACACCCCCTACGAGCAGTACGTC. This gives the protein CASSQDTPYEQYV.

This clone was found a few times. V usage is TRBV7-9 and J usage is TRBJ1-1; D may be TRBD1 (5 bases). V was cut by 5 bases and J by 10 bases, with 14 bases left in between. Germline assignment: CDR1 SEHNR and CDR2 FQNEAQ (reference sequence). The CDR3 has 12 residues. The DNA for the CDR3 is TGTGCCAGCAGCAAACAGGAGCCCAGAGCTTTCTTT. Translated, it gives CASSKQEPRAFF.

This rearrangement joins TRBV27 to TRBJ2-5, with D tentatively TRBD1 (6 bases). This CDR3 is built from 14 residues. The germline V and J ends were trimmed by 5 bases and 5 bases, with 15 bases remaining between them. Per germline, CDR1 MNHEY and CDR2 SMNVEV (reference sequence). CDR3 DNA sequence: TGTGCCAGCAGTAAGATACAGGGTTTGGAGACCCAGTACTTC. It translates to CASSKIQGLETQYF.

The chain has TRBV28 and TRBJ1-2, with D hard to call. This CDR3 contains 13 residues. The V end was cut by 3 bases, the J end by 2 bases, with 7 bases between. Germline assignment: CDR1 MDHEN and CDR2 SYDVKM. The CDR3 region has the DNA TGTGCCAGCAGTTTGCGGGTAAACTATGGCTACACCTTC. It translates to CASSLRVNYGYTF.

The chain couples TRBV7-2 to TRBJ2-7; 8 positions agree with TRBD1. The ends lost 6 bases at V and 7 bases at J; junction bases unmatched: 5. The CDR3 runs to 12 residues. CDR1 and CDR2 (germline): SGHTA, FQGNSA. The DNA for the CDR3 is TGTGCCAGCAGTTCAACAGGGGGGGAGCAGTACTTC. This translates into CASSSTGGEQYF.

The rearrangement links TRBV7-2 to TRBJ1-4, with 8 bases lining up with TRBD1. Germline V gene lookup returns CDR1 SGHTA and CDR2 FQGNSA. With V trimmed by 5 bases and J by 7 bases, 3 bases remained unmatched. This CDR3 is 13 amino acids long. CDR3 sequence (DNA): TGTGCCAGCAGCCCAGACAGGGGTGAAAAACTGTTTTTT. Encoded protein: CASSPDRGEKLFF. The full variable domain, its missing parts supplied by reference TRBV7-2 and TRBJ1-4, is GAGVSQSPSNKVTEKGKDVELRCDPISGHTALYWYRQSLGQGLEFLIYFQGNSAPDKSGLPSDRFSAERTGGSVSTLTIQRTQQEDSAVYLCASSPDRGEKLFFGSGTQLSVL.

CDR3 loop: CSVEDLEGHRTGELFF. For the CDR3, the DNA is TGCAGCGTTGAAGATCTCGAAGGACACCGCACCGGGGAGCTGTTTTTT. This chain uses TRBV29-1 with TRBJ2-2, with D perhaps matching TRBD1 (5 bases). V was trimmed by 0 bases and J by 4 bases, leaving 15 bases between them. CDR1 and CDR2 (germline): SQVTM, ANQGSEA. The CDR3 runs 16 residues.

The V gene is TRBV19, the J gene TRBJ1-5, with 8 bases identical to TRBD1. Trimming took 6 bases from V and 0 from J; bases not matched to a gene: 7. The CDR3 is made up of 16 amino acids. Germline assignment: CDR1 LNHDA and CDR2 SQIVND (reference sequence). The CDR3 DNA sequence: TGTGCCAGTAGCCAGGGACAGGCCTATAGCAATCAGCCCCAGCATTTT. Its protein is CASSQGQAYSNQPQHF.

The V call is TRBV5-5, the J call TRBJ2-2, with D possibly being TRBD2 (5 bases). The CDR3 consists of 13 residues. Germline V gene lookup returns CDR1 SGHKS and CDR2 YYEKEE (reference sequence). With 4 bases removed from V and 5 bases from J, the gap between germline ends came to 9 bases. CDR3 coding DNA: TGTGCCAGCAGCGGGAGTGAGACCGGGGAGCTGTTTTTT. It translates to CASSGSETGELFF. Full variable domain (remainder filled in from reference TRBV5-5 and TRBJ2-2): DAGVTQSPTHLIKTRGQQVTLRCSPISGHKSVSWYQQVLGQGPQFIFQYYEKEERGRGNFPDRFSARQFPNYSSELNVNALLLGDSALYLCASSGSETGELFFGEGSRLTVL.

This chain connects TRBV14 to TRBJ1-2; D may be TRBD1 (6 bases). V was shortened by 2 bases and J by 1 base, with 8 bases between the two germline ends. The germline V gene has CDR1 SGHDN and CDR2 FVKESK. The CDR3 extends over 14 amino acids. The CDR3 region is CASSQIGGNYGYTF. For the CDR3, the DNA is TGTGCCAGCAGCCAAATAGGGGGTAACTATGGCTACACCTTC.

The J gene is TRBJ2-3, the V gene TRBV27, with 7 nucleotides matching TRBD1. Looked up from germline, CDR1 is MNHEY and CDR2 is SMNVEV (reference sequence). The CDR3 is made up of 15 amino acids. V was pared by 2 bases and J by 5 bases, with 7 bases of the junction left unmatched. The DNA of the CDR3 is TGTGCCAGCAGTTTAAGGGGGCGAGAAGGAGATACGCAGTATTTT. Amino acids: CASSLRGREGDTQYF.

In DNA form, the CDR3 reads TGTGCCAGCAGCTCGAGGGACAGGGTAGGGACCCAGTACTTC. This sequence encodes CASSSRDRVGTQYF. The chain joins TRBV7-9 to TRBJ2-5, with 9 bases aligning to TRBD1. Unmatched junction bases numbered 7, after V lost 4 bases and J lost 7 bases. The germline CDR1 and CDR2 sequences are SEHNR and FQNEAQ (reference sequence). The CDR3 has 14 residues.

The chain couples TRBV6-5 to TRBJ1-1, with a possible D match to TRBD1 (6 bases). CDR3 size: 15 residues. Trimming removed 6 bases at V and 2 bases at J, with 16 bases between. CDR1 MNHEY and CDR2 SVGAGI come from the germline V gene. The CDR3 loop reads CASREDRGKNTEAFF. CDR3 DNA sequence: TGTGCCAGCAGGGAGGACAGAGGTAAAAACACTGAAGCTTTCTTT.

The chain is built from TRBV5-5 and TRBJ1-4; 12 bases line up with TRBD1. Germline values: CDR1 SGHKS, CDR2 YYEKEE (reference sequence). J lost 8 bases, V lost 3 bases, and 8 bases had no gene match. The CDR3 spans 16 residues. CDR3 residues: CASSSGQGALGEKLFF. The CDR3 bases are TGTGCCAGCAGCTCGGGACAGGGGGCGCTAGGGGAAAAACTGTTTTTT.

The CDR3 nucleotides read TGTGCCAGCAGCCAACTTCTAGCGGGGAGCTCCTACAATGAGCAGTTCTTC. This codes for CASSQLLAGSSYNEQFF. The rearrangement links TRBV4-2 to TRBJ2-1, with 9 bases identical to TRBD2. With 2 bases clipped from V and 0 bases from J, the junction kept 5 bases outside the gene matches. Germline V gene data show CDR1 as LGHNA and CDR2 as YNFKEQ. The CDR3 runs to 17 residues.

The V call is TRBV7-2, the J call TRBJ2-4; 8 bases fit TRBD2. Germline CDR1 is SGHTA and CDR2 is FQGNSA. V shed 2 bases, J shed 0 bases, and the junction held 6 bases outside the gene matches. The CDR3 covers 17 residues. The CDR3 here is CASSLIPGGAAKNIQYF. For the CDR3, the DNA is TGTGCCAGCAGCTTAATCCCCGGGGGGGCAGCCAAAAACATTCAGTACTTC. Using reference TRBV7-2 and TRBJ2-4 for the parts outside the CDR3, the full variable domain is GAGVSQSPSNKVTEKGKDVELRCDPISGHTALYWYRQSLGQGLEFLIYFQGNSAPDKSGLPSDRFSAERTGGSVSTLTIQRTQQEDSAVYLCASSLIPGGAAKNIQYFGAGTRLSVL.

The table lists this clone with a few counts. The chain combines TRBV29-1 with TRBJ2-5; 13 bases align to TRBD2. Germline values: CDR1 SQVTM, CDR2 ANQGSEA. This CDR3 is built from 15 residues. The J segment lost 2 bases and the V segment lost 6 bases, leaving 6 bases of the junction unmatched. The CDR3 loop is CSVRWTSGGQETQYF. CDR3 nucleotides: TGCAGCGTACGATGGACTAGCGGGGGTCAAGAGACCCAGTACTTC.

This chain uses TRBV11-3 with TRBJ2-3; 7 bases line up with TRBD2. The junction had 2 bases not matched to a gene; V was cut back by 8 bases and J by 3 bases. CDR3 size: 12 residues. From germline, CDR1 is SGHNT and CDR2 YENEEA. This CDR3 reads CASGGGTDTQYF. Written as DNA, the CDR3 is TGTGCCAGCGGGGGGGGAACAGATACGCAGTATTTT.

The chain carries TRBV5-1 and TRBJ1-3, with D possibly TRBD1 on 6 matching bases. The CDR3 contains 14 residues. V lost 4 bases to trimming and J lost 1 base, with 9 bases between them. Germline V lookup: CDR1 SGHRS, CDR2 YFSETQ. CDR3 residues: CASSQQGSGNTIYF. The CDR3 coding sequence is TGCGCCAGCAGCCAACAGGGTTCTGGAAACACCATATATTTT.

The chain's CDR3 is CASTPTGDDTEAFF. In nucleotides, the CDR3 is TGTGCCAGTACCCCGACAGGGGATGACACTGAAGCTTTCTTT. V is TRBV19 and J is TRBJ1-1; the match to TRBD1 covers 8 bases. The CDR3 totals 14 residues. Germline trimming cut 7 bases from V and 3 bases from J; bases unmatched to any gene: 7. Germline assignment: CDR1 LNHDA and CDR2 SQIVND (reference sequence).

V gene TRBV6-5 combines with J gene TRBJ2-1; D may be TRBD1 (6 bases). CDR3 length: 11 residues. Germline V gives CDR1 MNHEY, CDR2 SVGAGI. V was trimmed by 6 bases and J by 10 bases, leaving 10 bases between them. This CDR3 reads CASRTGHEQFF. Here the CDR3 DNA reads TGTGCCAGCAGGACGGGACACGAGCAGTTCTTC.